This is a list of T cell receptor beta chains from one sample in a study of cytomegalovirus exposure and HLA in healthy donors. Sequencing was performed with immunoSEQ multiplex PCR; in TCRdb, only in-frame clones are kept and a portion is missing. This table has 150,000 or so clones, around 80% appearing once. What was sequenced was PBMCs. Receptor source: a man in his thirties or forties in good health and CMV-seropositive. CDR3s include the opening cysteine and the closing phenylalanine or tryptophan. The order of the fields is D gene, clone size, J gene, V gene, CDR3 protein, CDR3 DNA. A D gene is named only where the DNA matches it firmly. The size entry is marked missing in some rows and otherwise reads once, few, many or a size class.

d_gene: .; abundance: .; j_gene: TRBJ1-1; v_gene: TRBV7-9; CDR3aa: CASSSPGALTEAFF; CDR3nt: TGTGCCAGCAGCTCTCCAGGGGCTTTAACTGAAGCTTTCTTT
d_gene: .; abundance: .; j_gene: TRBJ2-1; v_gene: TRBV10-1; CDR3aa: CASSESSGRSYNEQFF; CDR3nt: TGCGCCAGCAGTGAGTCAAGCGGTCGCTCCTACAATGAGCAGTTCTTC
d_gene: TRBD1; abundance: .; j_gene: TRBJ2-7; v_gene: TRBV5-6; CDR3aa: CASSSQTGGNLVEQYF; CDR3nt: TGTGCCAGCAGCTCGCAGACAGGGGGCAATCTTGTCGAGCAGTACTTC
d_gene: .; abundance: once; j_gene: TRBJ2-7; v_gene: TRBV7-9; CDR3aa: CASSFRGCEQYF; CDR3nt: TGTGCCAGCAGCTTCAGGGGATGCGAGCAGTACTTC
d_gene: TRBD2; abundance: .; j_gene: TRBJ2-7; v_gene: TRBV6-6; CDR3aa: CASRRGLAGYEQYF; CDR3nt: TGTGCCAGCAGACGCGGACTAGCTGGGTACGAGCAGTACTTC
d_gene: TRBD1; abundance: .; j_gene: TRBJ2-7; v_gene: TRBV4-2; CDR3aa: CASSPTGTGNYEQYF; CDR3nt: TGTGCCAGCAGCCCTACCGGGACAGGGAACTACGAGCAGTACTTC
d_gene: .; abundance: .; j_gene: TRBJ2-7; v_gene: TRBV2; CDR3aa: CASVPGQYTYEQYF; CDR3nt: TGTGCCAGCGTACCGGGACAATATACTTACGAGCAGTACTTC
d_gene: .; abundance: .; j_gene: TRBJ2-1; v_gene: TRBV4-2; CDR3aa: CASSQDLGTAEQFF; CDR3nt: TGTGCCAGCAGCCAAGATCTTGGGACTGCAGAGCAGTTCTTC
d_gene: TRBD1; abundance: .; j_gene: TRBJ1-5; v_gene: TRBV19; CDR3aa: CASSPGTGARPQHF; CDR3nt: TGTGCCAGTAGTCCTGGGACAGGCGCCCGGCCCCAGCATTTT
d_gene: TRBD2; abundance: .; j_gene: TRBJ2-3; v_gene: TRBV18; CDR3aa: CASSPNGLAGDFTDTQYF; CDR3nt: TGTGCCAGCTCACCCAACGGACTAGCGGGAGATTTCACAGATACGCAGTATTTT
d_gene: TRBD2; abundance: .; j_gene: TRBJ2-5; v_gene: TRBV27; CDR3aa: CASSRLAGGVETQYF; CDR3nt: TGTGCCAGCAGTAGACTAGCGGGAGGGGTAGAGACCCAGTACTTC
d_gene: .; abundance: .; j_gene: TRBJ2-7; v_gene: TRBV4-2; CDR3aa: CASRTAAAGGIYEQYF; CDR3nt: TGTGCCAGCAGGACCGCTGCCGCGGGCGGAATATACGAGCAGTACTTC
d_gene: TRBD2; abundance: .; j_gene: TRBJ2-5; v_gene: TRBV7-6; CDR3aa: CASRNTGGSQTQYF; CDR3nt: TGTGCCAGCAGAAATACCGGCGGGAGCCAGACCCAGTACTTC
d_gene: TRBD2; abundance: .; j_gene: TRBJ2-7; v_gene: TRBV7-3; CDR3aa: CASSLQGASSGRYEQYF; CDR3nt: TGTGCCAGCAGCCTACAGGGTGCGTCTAGCGGGAGGTACGAGCAGTACTTC
d_gene: TRBD1; abundance: .; j_gene: TRBJ2-2; v_gene: TRBV5-1; CDR3aa: CASSFPGTENTGELFF; CDR3nt: TGCGCCAGCAGCTTCCCCGGGACAGAAAACACCGGGGAGCTGTTTTTT
d_gene: .; abundance: few; j_gene: TRBJ2-1; v_gene: TRBV13; CDR3aa: CASSLRGSPYNEQFF; CDR3nt: TGTGCCAGCAGCTTACGTGGGAGCCCCTACAATGAGCAGTTCTTC
d_gene: TRBD1; abundance: .; j_gene: TRBJ2-1; v_gene: TRBV2; CDR3aa: CASSRDRDYNEQFF; CDR3nt: TGTGCCAGCAGCCGGGACAGGGATTACAATGAGCAGTTCTTC
d_gene: .; abundance: .; j_gene: TRBJ2-5; v_gene: TRBV5-1; CDR3aa: CASSLEQPQETQYF; CDR3nt: TGCGCCAGCAGCTTGGAACAGCCCCAAGAGACCCAGTACTTC
d_gene: .; abundance: .; j_gene: TRBJ2-5; v_gene: TRBV14; CDR3aa: CASAVQETQYF; CDR3nt: TGTGCCAGCGCGGTTCAAGAGACCCAGTACTTC
d_gene: TRBD1; abundance: .; j_gene: TRBJ2-7; v_gene: TRBV5-4; CDR3aa: CASSPDRGRRSYEQYF; CDR3nt: TGTGCCAGCAGCCCAGACAGGGGGCGTAGGTCCTACGAGCAGTACTTC
d_gene: .; abundance: .; j_gene: TRBJ1-1; v_gene: TRBV19; CDR3aa: CASSRQTDSFLNTEAFF; CDR3nt: TGTGCCAGTAGTAGACAAACGGACAGTTTCTTGAACACTGAAGCTTTCTTT
d_gene: TRBD1; abundance: .; j_gene: TRBJ1-2; v_gene: TRBV28; CDR3aa: CASSLGQGARGYTF; CDR3nt: TGTGCCAGCAGTTTGGGACAGGGGGCTCGCGGCTACACCTTC
d_gene: TRBD1; abundance: .; j_gene: TRBJ1-6; v_gene: TRBV6-1; CDR3aa: CASSQGASYNSPLHF; CDR3nt: TGTGCCAGCAGTCAGGGGGCGTCCTATAATTCACCCCTCCACTTT
d_gene: .; abundance: .; j_gene: TRBJ2-2; v_gene: TRBV5-1; CDR3aa: CASRPSFGTGELFF; CDR3nt: TGCGCCAGCAGACCCTCCTTCGGCACCGGGGAGCTGTTTTTT
d_gene: TRBD2; abundance: .; j_gene: TRBJ2-7; v_gene: TRBV28; CDR3aa: CASTRLAGTYEQYF; CDR3nt: TGTGCCAGCACAAGACTAGCGGGGACCTACGAGCAGTACTTC
d_gene: .; abundance: .; j_gene: TRBJ2-6; v_gene: TRBV27; CDR3aa: CASSSFSGANVLTF; CDR3nt: TGTGCCAGCAGTTCCTTCTCTGGGGCCAACGTCCTGACTTTC
d_gene: TRBD2; abundance: .; j_gene: TRBJ2-2; v_gene: TRBV6-5; CDR3aa: CASSPTSDGELFF; CDR3nt: TGTGCCAGCAGCCCCACTAGCGACGGGGAGCTGTTTTTT
d_gene: TRBD2; abundance: .; j_gene: TRBJ2-5; v_gene: TRBV5-1; CDR3aa: CASSLPGLAGEGQETQYF; CDR3nt: TGCGCCAGCAGCTTACCGGGACTAGCGGGAGAGGGGCAAGAGACCCAGTACTTC
d_gene: TRBD2; abundance: .; j_gene: TRBJ2-1; v_gene: TRBV2; CDR3aa: CASNAERESSYNEQFF; CDR3nt: TGTGCCAGCAACGCTGAGCGGGAGAGCTCCTACAATGAGCAGTTCTTC
d_gene: TRBD1; abundance: .; j_gene: TRBJ1-1; v_gene: TRBV27; CDR3aa: CASSSPNRGSVTEAFF; CDR3nt: TGTGCCAGCAGTTCGCCGAACAGGGGGTCGGTCACTGAAGCTTTCTTT
d_gene: TRBD1; abundance: .; j_gene: TRBJ2-6; v_gene: TRBV5-1; CDR3aa: CASKTGGSGANVLTF; CDR3nt: TGCGCCAGCAAAACAGGGGGTTCAGGGGCCAACGTCCTGACTTTC
d_gene: .; abundance: .; j_gene: TRBJ1-5; v_gene: TRBV15; CDR3aa: CATSTSRALQPQHF; CDR3nt: TGTGCCACCAGCACAAGCAGGGCGTTGCAGCCCCAGCATTTT
d_gene: .; abundance: .; j_gene: TRBJ2-7; v_gene: TRBV2; CDR3aa: CASREDRGLGYEQYF; CDR3nt: TGTGCCAGCAGGGAGGACAGAGGTCTGGGCTACGAGCAGTACTTC
d_gene: .; abundance: .; j_gene: TRBJ2-2; v_gene: TRBV6-4; CDR3aa: CASSEVPGQSGELFF; CDR3nt: TGTGCCAGCAGTGAAGTCCCGGGACAATCCGGGGAGCTGTTTTTT
d_gene: .; abundance: .; j_gene: TRBJ1-1; v_gene: TRBV30; CDR3aa: CAWTGLGNTEAFF; CDR3nt: TGTGCCTGGACCGGGTTGGGGAACACTGAAGCTTTCTTT
d_gene: TRBD1; abundance: .; j_gene: TRBJ2-2; v_gene: TRBV9; CDR3aa: CASSARTGVNLTGELFF; CDR3nt: TGTGCCAGCAGCGCCCGGACAGGGGTAAACCTCACCGGGGAGCTGTTTTTT
d_gene: .; abundance: .; j_gene: TRBJ1-5; v_gene: TRBV7-2; CDR3aa: CASSPGSGNQPQHF; CDR3nt: TGTGCCAGCAGTCCCGGGAGCGGCAATCAGCCCCAGCATTTT
d_gene: TRBD2; abundance: .; j_gene: TRBJ2-5; v_gene: TRBV5-4; CDR3aa: CASSLEVSGIGETQYF; CDR3nt: TGTGCCAGCAGCTTGGAAGTTAGCGGGATTGGGGAGACCCAGTACTTC
d_gene: .; abundance: .; j_gene: TRBJ1-2; v_gene: TRBV20-1; CDR3aa: CSAGRTFGYTF; CDR3nt: TGCAGTGCTGGAAGGACATTTGGCTACACCTTC
d_gene: .; abundance: few; j_gene: TRBJ1-4; v_gene: TRBV11-2; CDR3aa: CASSSPGHTNEKLFF; CDR3nt: TGTGCCAGCAGCTCGCCGGGACACACTAATGAAAAACTGTTTTTT
d_gene: .; abundance: few; j_gene: TRBJ2-4; v_gene: TRBV2; CDR3aa: CASSQRGNIQYF; CDR3nt: TGTGCCAGCAGCCAAAGGGGGAACATTCAGTACTTC
d_gene: TRBD1; abundance: .; j_gene: TRBJ1-2; v_gene: TRBV25-1; CDR3aa: CASSEDAGGNYGYTF; CDR3nt: TGTGCCAGCAGTGAAGACGCAGGGGGCAACTATGGCTACACCTTC
d_gene: TRBD2; abundance: .; j_gene: TRBJ2-7; v_gene: TRBV10-3; CDR3aa: CAISESTSGRGEQYF; CDR3nt: TGTGCCATCAGTGAGTCGACTAGCGGGAGGGGCGAGCAGTACTTC
d_gene: .; abundance: .; j_gene: TRBJ1-2; v_gene: TRBV28; CDR3aa: CASSPDEGGYTF; CDR3nt: TGTGCCAGCAGTCCCGACGAGGGTGGCTACACCTTC
d_gene: TRBD1; abundance: few; j_gene: TRBJ2-7; v_gene: TRBV19; CDR3aa: CASSSARVTGGSYEQYF; CDR3nt: TGTGCCAGTAGTAGCGCCCGGGTGACAGGGGGCTCCTACGAGCAGTACTTC
d_gene: TRBD1; abundance: .; j_gene: TRBJ2-1; v_gene: TRBV7-3; CDR3aa: CASSKPGQGYNEQFF; CDR3nt: TGTGCCAGCAGCAAACCGGGACAGGGATACAATGAGCAGTTCTTC
d_gene: TRBD2; abundance: .; j_gene: TRBJ2-5; v_gene: TRBV30; CDR3aa: CAWGSGNQETQYF; CDR3nt: TGTGCCTGGGGTAGCGGGAATCAAGAGACCCAGTACTTC
d_gene: TRBD2; abundance: .; j_gene: TRBJ2-5; v_gene: TRBV5-6; CDR3aa: CASSLSYGRYQETQYF; CDR3nt: TGTGCCAGCAGCTTATCCTACGGGAGGTACCAAGAGACCCAGTACTTC
d_gene: .; abundance: .; j_gene: TRBJ1-5; v_gene: TRBV4-2; CDR3aa: CASSQKLQGKGGSNQPQHF; CDR3nt: TGTGCCAGCAGCCAAAAATTGCAGGGAAAAGGAGGGAGCAATCAGCCCCAGCATTTT
d_gene: TRBD2; abundance: .; j_gene: TRBJ2-2; v_gene: TRBV27; CDR3aa: CASSHRTSGRAGELFF; CDR3nt: TGTGCCAGCAGTCACCGGACTAGCGGGAGGGCGGGGGAGCTGTTTTTT
d_gene: .; abundance: .; j_gene: TRBJ2-7; v_gene: TRBV5-8; CDR3aa: CASSLAVGGSAVQYF; CDR3nt: TGTGCCAGCAGCTTGGCCGTCGGCGGATCCGCGGTACAGTACTTC
d_gene: .; abundance: .; j_gene: TRBJ2-5; v_gene: TRBV28; CDR3aa: CASKLRRRDGTQYF; CDR3nt: TGTGCCAGCAAACTACGGAGGCGGGACGGGACCCAGTACTTC
d_gene: TRBD2; abundance: .; j_gene: TRBJ2-1; v_gene: TRBV7-2; CDR3aa: CASSSVAGAYNEQFF; CDR3nt: TGTGCCAGCAGCTCCGTAGCGGGAGCCTACAATGAGCAGTTCTTC
d_gene: .; abundance: .; j_gene: TRBJ2-7; v_gene: TRBV28; CDR3aa: CASSLSDNEQYF; CDR3nt: TGTGCCAGCAGTTTATCGGACAACGAGCAGTACTTC
d_gene: TRBD1; abundance: .; j_gene: TRBJ2-5; v_gene: TRBV7-2; CDR3aa: CASSLGQRYQETQYF; CDR3nt: TGTGCCAGCAGCTTGGGACAGAGGTACCAAGAGACCCAGTACTTC